The 19 T cell receptor beta chains listed next were all sequenced from one sample in a study of T cells in Graves' hyperthyroidism and ophthalmopathy (dated by TCRdb to the late 2010s). The library was produced with multiplex PCR. Sequencing was carried out with an Illumina HiSeq 2000. Amplification of TCR beta CDR3 regions was carried out from RNA transcripts. A first-round RT-PCR of the TCR CDR3 used the HTBI primer set with the Qiagen OneStep RT-PCR kit. TCRdb passed the public sequencing reads through fastp at Q25 and MiXCR, retaining productive beta sequences. Under each unique CDR3 protein, matching rows form one entry showing the most common genes and DNA. The sample profile shows some 440,000 distinct CDR3 sequences; about 15% of them were found once. The ten biggest clones cover 12% to 15% of the sample. Input material: blood. Source of these receptors: a woman aged 18-29 years with Graves' hyperthyroidism.

This clonotype was seen only a few times. One base away lies a much larger clone, so this may be a sequencing read error. The genes are TRBV27 and TRBJ1-1, with 10 bases lining up with TRBD1. This CDR3 has 17 amino acids. The V gene's germline CDR1 is MNHEY and CDR2 SMNVEV (reference sequence). The CDR3 spells CASSLHPPGQGNAEAFF. In DNA form, the CDR3 reads TGTGCCAGCAGTTTACACCCCCCGGGACAGGGGAACGCTGAAGCTTTCTTT.

The chain has TRBV6-1 and TRBJ1-2; no definite D call. Germline V gene lookup returns CDR1 MNHNS and CDR2 SASEGT. V was shortened by 6 bases and J by 4 bases, with 18 bases between the two germline ends. This CDR3 region has 15 residues. CDR3 sequence: CASSLDNSKIYGYTF. CDR3 nucleotides: TGTGCCAGCAGCCTAGACAACTCCAAGATCTATGGCTACACCTTC.

Ten or more counts support this clonotype. CDR3 sequence: CASSWGRRGASTDTQYF. Written as DNA, the CDR3 is TGTGCCAGCAGCTGGGGGAGACGAGGTGCTAGCACAGATACGCAGTATTTT. This chain joins TRBV13 and TRBJ2-3; D may be TRBD1 or TRBD2 (5 bases each). CDR1 is PRHDT, CDR2 FYEKMQ, per germline (reference sequence). The CDR3 has 17 residues. Trimming cost V 4 bases and J 0 bases, with 17 bases left between them.

This clonotype was seen more than once but under ten times. The genes are TRBV6-1 and TRBJ1-5, with D tentatively TRBD1 (5 bases). The CDR3 totals 16 residues. Germline V gene sequence: CDR1 MNHNS, CDR2 SASEGT. V dropped 5 bases and J dropped 5 bases, with 19 bases sitting between them. CDR3 sequence: CASSFRDISGYQPQHF. The CDR3 DNA follows: TGTGCCAGCAGTTTTCGTGACATCTCAGGGTATCAGCCCCAGCATTTT.

This clonotype has a count of ten or more. This rearrangement joins TRBV28 to TRBJ2-7, with D possibly TRBD1 on 6 matching bases. This CDR3 has 15 amino acids. Trimming stripped 2 bases from V and 3 bases from J, with 14 bases between. CDR1 MDHEN and CDR2 SYDVKM come from the germline V gene. The CDR3, as DNA: TGTGCCAGCAGTTTAACGGCAGGGGAGAGCTACGAGCAGTACTTC. Its protein product is CASSLTAGESYEQYF.

This clonotype has ten or more counts. V is TRBV27 and J is TRBJ1-1, with a possible D match to TRBD1 (5 bases). V gave up 8 bases and J gave up 4 bases, with 11 bases separating them. This CDR3 has 12 residues. CDR1 MNHEY and CDR2 SMNVEV come from the germline V gene (reference sequence). CDR3 residues: CASSGGTTEAFF. As DNA, the CDR3 is TGTGCCAGCTCGGGAGGGACCACTGAAGCTTTCTTT.

This rearrangement joins TRBV16 to TRBJ1-2; D call uncertain. Germline CDR1 and CDR2: KGHSY and FQNENV. V was clipped by 0 bases and J by 2 bases, with 7 bases between them. The CDR3 is 14 amino acids. CDR3 amino acids: CASSQSTRNYGYTF. CDR3 in DNA: TGTGCCAGCAGCCAATCTACCCGGAACTATGGCTACACCTTC.

In its sample, this clonotype was seen a few times. The chain carries TRBV12-5 and TRBJ1-4; tentatively, D is TRBD1 (5 bases). CDR1 LGHNT and CDR2 FRNRAP come from the germline V gene. The V gene lost 2 bases and the J gene lost 3 bases, with 13 bases spanning the gap. This CDR3 is built from 16 residues. CDR3 sequence reads: CASGLPPGVANEKLFF. CDR3 nucleotides: TGTGCTAGTGGTTTGCCTCCGGGGGTTGCTAATGAAAAACTGTTTTTT.

This clonotype has only a few counts. This chain uses TRBV2 with TRBJ1-5; no definite D call. CDR3 size: 14 residues. Trimming stripped 5 bases from V and 6 bases from J, with 14 bases between. The germline V gene has CDR1 SNHLY and CDR2 FYNNEI. As DNA, the CDR3 is TGTGCCAGCAGTTTAGTGGAGGGAATTCAGCCCCAGCATTTT. Translated, it gives CASSLVEGIQPQHF.

This clonotype appeared a few times. V gene TRBV20-1 combines with J gene TRBJ1-4; D perhaps matches TRBD1 (6 bases). Germline CDR1 and CDR2: DFQATT and SNEGSKA (reference sequence). The CDR3 contains 13 residues. Trimming stripped 5 bases from V and 2 bases from J, with 9 bases between. The CDR3, as DNA: TGCAGTGCTGGGACATACACTAATGAAAAACTGTTTTTT. Translating gives CSAGTYTNEKLFF.

In this sample, this clonotype turned up a few times. V is TRBV11-1 and J is TRBJ2-5, with TRBD2 identical over 13 bases. With V trimmed by 3 bases and J by 2 bases, 6 bases remained unmatched. CDR3 size: 17 residues. Per the germline V gene, CDR1 is SGHAT and CDR2 is FQDESV (reference sequence). CDR3 DNA: TGTGCCAGCAGCTTGACTAGCGGGGGGCCTGTACAAGAGACCCAGTACTTC. Translation: CASSLTSGGPVQETQYF. Complete variable domain (other parts from reference TRBV11-1 and TRBJ2-5): EAEVAQSPRYKITEKSQAVAFWCDPISGHATLYWYRQILGQGPELLVQFQDESVVDDSQLPKDRFSAERLKGVDSTLKIQPAELGDSAMYLCASSLTSGGPVQETQYFGPGTRLLVL.

The genes are TRBV20-1 and TRBJ2-1, with 8 bases that match TRBD2. Unmatched junction bases numbered 4, after V lost 3 bases and J lost 0 bases. Germline V gene lookup returns CDR1 DFQATT and CDR2 SNEGSKA (reference sequence). This CDR3 region has 15 residues. CDR3 region: CSARGREVSYNEQFF. The CDR3 DNA follows: TGCAGTGCTAGGGGGCGGGAGGTCTCCTACAATGAGCAGTTCTTC.

This clonotype was observed at least ten times. The gene calls are TRBV7-8 and TRBJ1-6, with 7 bases lining up with TRBD1. The CDR3 runs 16 residues. CDR1 is SGHVS, CDR2 FQNEAQ, per germline. V lost 5 bases to trimming and J lost 9 bases; unmatched junction nucleotides: 13. The CDR3 loop is CASSTPGQSFFSPLHF. CDR3 DNA sequence: TGTGCCAGCAGCACTCCGGGACAGTCGTTCTTTTCACCCCTCCACTTT.

This clonotype was counted a few times. The chain combines TRBV15 with TRBJ2-1; TRBD2 matches at 10 bases. J was trimmed by 6 bases and V by 1 base; bases with no gene match: 3. Germline V gene sequence: CDR1 LNHNV, CDR2 YYDKDF (reference sequence). This CDR3 is 15 amino acids long. CDR3 loop: CATSRGTSGVNEQFF. CDR3 nucleotides: TGTGCCACCAGCAGAGGAACTAGCGGGGTCAATGAGCAGTTCTTC. Full variable domain (rest looked up from reference TRBV15 and TRBJ2-1): DAMVIQNPRYQVTQFGKPVTLSCSQTLNHNVMYWYQQKSSQAPKLLFHYYDKDFNNEADTPDNFQSRRPNTSFCFLDIRSPGLGDTAMYLCATSRGTSGVNEQFFGPGTRLTVL.

The chain has TRBV7-3 and TRBJ2-2, with TRBD2 identical over 10 bases. This CDR3 spans 22 amino acids. Germline V gene lookup returns CDR1 SGHTA and CDR2 FQGTGA. The junction had 23 bases not matched to a gene; V was cut back by 3 bases and J by 4 bases. The CDR3 nucleotides read TGTGCCAGCAGCTTCCTCCGTTTAGCGGGAGGTGACTCCTCCTTGGGCACCGGGGAGCTGTTTTTT. It is translated as CASSFLRLAGGDSSLGTGELFF.

This clonotype was found many times. The CDR3 protein is CSARAGLGLAKNIQYF. The CDR3 DNA reads as TGCAGTGCTAGGGCGGGACTGGGCCTAGCCAAAAACATTCAGTACTTC. The chain has TRBV20-1 and TRBJ2-4; maybe TRBD2 (6 bases). Germline V gene data show CDR1 as DFQATT and CDR2 as SNEGSKA (reference sequence). Trimming pared 3 bases from V and 0 bases from J, leaving 15 bases between. The CDR3 consists of 16 residues.

The chain links TRBV7-8 to TRBJ1-5, with D possibly being TRBD1 (6 bases). The V and J ends lost 2 bases and 5 bases respectively, with 13 bases between them. The germline V gene encodes CDR1 SGHVS and CDR2 FQNEAQ. This CDR3 contains 15 residues. The CDR3 coding sequence is TGTGCCAGCAGCTTAACTTTGGCAGGGGATCAGCCCCAGCATTTT. As protein: CASSLTLAGDQPQHF.

This clonotype was found a few times. The chain's CDR3 is CASTGDEQFF. CDR3 nucleotides: TGTGCCAGCACTGGCGATGAGCAGTTCTTC. The rearrangement joins TRBV25-1 to TRBJ2-1; no clear D. In germline, CDR1 is MGHDK, CDR2 SYGVNS. The V end lost 7 bases, the J end lost 8 bases, and 6 bases lay between the germline ends. The CDR3 contains 10 residues.

This clonotype was seen at least ten times. The chain couples TRBV7-3 to TRBJ2-2, with D unresolved. Trimming shortened V by 5 bases and J by 5 bases, and 12 bases separated the two germline ends. This CDR3 spans 14 amino acids. The V gene's germline CDR1 is SGHTA and CDR2 FQGTGA. CDR3 DNA sequence: TGTGCCAGCAGCCCGTCCAGTCGGACCGGGGAGCTGTTTTTT. Translation: CASSPSSRTGELFF.